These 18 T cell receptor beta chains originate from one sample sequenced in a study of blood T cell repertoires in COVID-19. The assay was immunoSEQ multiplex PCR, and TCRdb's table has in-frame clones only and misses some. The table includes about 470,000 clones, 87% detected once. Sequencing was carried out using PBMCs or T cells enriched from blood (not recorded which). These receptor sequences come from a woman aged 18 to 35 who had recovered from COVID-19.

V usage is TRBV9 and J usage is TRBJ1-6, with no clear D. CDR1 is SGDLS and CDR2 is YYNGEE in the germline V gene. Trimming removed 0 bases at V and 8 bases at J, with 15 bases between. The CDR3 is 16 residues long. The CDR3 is CASSVGVDEGDSPLHF. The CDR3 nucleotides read TGTGCCAGCAGCGTAGGGGTTGATGAAGGAGATTCACCCCTCCACTTT.

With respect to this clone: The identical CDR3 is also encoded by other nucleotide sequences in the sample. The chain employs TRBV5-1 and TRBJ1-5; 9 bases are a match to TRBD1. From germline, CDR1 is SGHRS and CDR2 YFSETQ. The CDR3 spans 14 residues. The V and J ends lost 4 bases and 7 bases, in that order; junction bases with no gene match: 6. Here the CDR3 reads CASSPGQGGQPQHF. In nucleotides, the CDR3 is TGCGCCAGCAGCCCGGGACAGGGAGGACAGCCCCAGCATTTT.

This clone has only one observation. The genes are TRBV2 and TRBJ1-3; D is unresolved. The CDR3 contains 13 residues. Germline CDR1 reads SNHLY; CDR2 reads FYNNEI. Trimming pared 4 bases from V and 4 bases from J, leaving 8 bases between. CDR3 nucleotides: TGTGCCAGCAGTGTAGCCGGGGGAAACACCATATATTTT. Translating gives CASSVAGGNTIYF.

CDR3 protein: CASSFSDRGGGYTF. DNA of the CDR3: TGTGCCAGCAGTTTTTCCGACAGGGGGGGAGGCTACACCTTC. The chain uses TRBV27 and TRBJ1-2; TRBD1 aligns across 9 bases. V shed 3 bases and J 8 bases; nucleotides not matched to a gene: 7. This CDR3 region has 14 residues. In germline, CDR1 is MNHEY, CDR2 SMNVEV (reference sequence).

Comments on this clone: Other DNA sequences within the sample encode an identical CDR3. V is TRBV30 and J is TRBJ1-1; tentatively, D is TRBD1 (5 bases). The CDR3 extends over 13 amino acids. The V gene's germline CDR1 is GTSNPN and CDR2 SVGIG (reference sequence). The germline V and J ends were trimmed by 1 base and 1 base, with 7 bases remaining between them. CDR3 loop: CAWSGGENTEAFF. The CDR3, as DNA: TGTGCCTGGAGTGGGGGCGAGAACACTGAAGCTTTCTTT.

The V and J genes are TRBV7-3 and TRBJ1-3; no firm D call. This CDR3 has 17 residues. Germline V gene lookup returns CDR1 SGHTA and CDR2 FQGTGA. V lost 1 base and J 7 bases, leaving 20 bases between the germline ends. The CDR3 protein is CASSLNLFGVGRNTIYF. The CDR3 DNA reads TGTGCCAGCAGCTTAAATTTGTTCGGGGTCGGGAGGAACACCATATATTTT.

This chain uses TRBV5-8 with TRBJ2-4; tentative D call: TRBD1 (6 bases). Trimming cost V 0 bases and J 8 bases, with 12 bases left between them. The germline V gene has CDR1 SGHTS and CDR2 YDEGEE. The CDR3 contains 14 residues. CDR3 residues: CASSLVGGVYIQYF. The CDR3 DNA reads TGTGCCAGCAGCTTGGTAGGGGGAGTGTACATTCAGTACTTC.

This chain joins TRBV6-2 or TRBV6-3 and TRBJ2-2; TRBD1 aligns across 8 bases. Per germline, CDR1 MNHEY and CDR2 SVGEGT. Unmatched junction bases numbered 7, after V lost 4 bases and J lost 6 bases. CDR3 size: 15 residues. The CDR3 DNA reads TGTGCCAGCAGTTCCAGGGGGCTCTTATCCGGGGAGCTGTTTTTT. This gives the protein CASSSRGLLSGELFF.

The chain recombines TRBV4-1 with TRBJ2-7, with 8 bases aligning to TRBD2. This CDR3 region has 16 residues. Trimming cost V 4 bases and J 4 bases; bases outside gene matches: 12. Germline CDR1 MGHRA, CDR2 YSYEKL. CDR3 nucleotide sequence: TGCGCCAGCAGCCTCGGGGGGGATCCGTTCCTTTACGAGCAGTACTTC. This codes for CASSLGGDPFLYEQYF.

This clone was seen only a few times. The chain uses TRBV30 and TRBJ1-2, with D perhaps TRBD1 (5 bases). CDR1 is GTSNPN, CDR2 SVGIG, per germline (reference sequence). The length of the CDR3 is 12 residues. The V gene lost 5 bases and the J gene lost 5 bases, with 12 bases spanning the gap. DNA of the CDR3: TGTGCCTGGCGCAAGCAGGGTTATGGCTACACCTTC. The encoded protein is CAWRKQGYGYTF.

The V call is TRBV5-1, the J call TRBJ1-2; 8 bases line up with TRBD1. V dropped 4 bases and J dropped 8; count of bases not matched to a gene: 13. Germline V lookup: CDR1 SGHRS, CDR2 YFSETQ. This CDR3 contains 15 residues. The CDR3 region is CASSPQTGGVWGYTF. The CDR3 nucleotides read TGCGCCAGCAGCCCCCAAACAGGGGGGGTATGGGGCTACACCTTC.

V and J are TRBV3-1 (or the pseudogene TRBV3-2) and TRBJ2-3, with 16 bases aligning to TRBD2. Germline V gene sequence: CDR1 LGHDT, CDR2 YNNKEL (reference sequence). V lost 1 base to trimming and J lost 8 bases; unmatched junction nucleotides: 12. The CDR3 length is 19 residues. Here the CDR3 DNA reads TGTGCCAGCAGCCAAGGAGGGACTAGCGGGGGGGTTCTCATAGGTACGCAGTATTTT. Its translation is CASSQGGTSGGVLIGTQYF.

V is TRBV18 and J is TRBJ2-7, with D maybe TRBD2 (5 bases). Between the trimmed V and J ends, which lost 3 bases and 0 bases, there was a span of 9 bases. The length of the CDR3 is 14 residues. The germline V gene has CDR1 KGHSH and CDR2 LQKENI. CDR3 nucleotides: TGTGCCAGCTCACCCCCCCGGGACTCCTACGAGCAGTACTTC. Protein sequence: CASSPPRDSYEQYF. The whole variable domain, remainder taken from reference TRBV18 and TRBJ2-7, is NAGVMQNPRHLVRRRGQEARLRCSPMKGHSHVYWYRQLPEEGLKFMVYLQKENIIDESGMPKERFSAEFPKEGPSILRIQQVVRGDSAAYFCASSPPRDSYEQYFGPGTRLTVT.

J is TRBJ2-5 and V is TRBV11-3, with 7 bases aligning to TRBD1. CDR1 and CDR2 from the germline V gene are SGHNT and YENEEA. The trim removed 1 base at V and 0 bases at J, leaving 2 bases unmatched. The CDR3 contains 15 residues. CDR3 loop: CASSLGQGDQETQYF. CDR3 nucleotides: TGTGCCAGCAGCTTAGGTCAGGGGGACCAAGAGACCCAGTACTTC.

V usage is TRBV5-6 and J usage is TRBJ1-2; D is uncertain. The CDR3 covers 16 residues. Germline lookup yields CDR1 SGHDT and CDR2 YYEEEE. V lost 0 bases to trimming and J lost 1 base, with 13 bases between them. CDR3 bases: TGTGCCAGCAGCTTGGCCGGGGAAGAGATTAACTATGGCTACACCTTC. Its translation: CASSLAGEEINYGYTF. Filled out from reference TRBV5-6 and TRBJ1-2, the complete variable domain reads DAGVTQSPTHLIKTRGQQVTLRCSPKSGHDTVSWYQQALGQGPQFIFQYYEEEERQRGNFPDRFSGHQFPNYSSELNVNALLLGDSALYLCASSLAGEEINYGYTFGSGTRLTVV.

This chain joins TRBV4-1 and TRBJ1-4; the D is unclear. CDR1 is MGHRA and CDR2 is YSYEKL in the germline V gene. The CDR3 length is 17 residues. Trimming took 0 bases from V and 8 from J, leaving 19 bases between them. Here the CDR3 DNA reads TGCGCCAGCAGCCAAGATGGAACGGCGGCTCAGAGGGAAAAACTGTTTTTT. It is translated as CASSQDGTAAQREKLFF.

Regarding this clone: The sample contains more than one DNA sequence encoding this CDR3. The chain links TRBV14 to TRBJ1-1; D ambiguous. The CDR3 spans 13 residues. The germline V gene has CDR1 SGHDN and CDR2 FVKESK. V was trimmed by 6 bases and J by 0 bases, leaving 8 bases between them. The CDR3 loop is CASSRQVNTEAFF. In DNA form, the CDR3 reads TGTGCCAGCAGTCGCCAGGTGAACACTGAAGCTTTCTTT.

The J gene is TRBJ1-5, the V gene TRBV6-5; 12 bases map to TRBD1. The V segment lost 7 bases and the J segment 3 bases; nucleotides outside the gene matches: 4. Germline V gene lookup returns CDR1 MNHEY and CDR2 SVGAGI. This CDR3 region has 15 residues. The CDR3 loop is CASTGDRGLNQPQHF. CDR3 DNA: TGTGCCAGCACCGGGGACAGGGGGCTCAATCAGCCCCAGCATTTT.